Shown below are 27 T cell receptor beta chains from a single sample sequenced in a study of monozygotic twins with inflammatory bowel disease. TCRdb reworked the 5' RACE reads into one entry per CDR3 protein, no DNA. Reported are some 170,000 distinct CDR3 sequences; the ten largest clones contain 2.5% to 3%. The sample was blood. These receptors originate from a human donor with ulcerative colitis or Crohn's disease, or a healthy co-twin of an affected twin (not recorded which).

The chain recombines TRBV10-2 with TRBJ2-6; the D gene TCRdb calls, TRBD2, cannot be checked with no DNA. The CDR3 runs to 17 residues. CDR1 is WSHSY, CDR2 SAAADI, per germline. The CDR3 spells CASISNRGGSGANVLTF.

The chain carries TRBV28 and TRBJ2-1; absent DNA, TCRdb's TRBD2 call cannot be checked. The CDR3 has 18 residues. Germline CDR1 and CDR2: MDHEN and SYDVKM. The CDR3 loop is CASSSYRGPLAGGYEQFF.

The rearrangement joins TRBV6-5 to TRBJ1-1; the TCRdb call, TRBD1, lacks DNA for checking. The CDR3 is made up of 16 amino acids. Germline V lookup: CDR1 MNHEY, CDR2 SVGAGI. The CDR3 here is CASSYGQAGVNTEAFF.

The J gene is TRBJ2-7, the V gene TRBV18; TCRdb returns TRBD2, unconfirmable since there is no DNA. This CDR3 has 14 residues. The V gene's germline CDR1 is KGHSH and CDR2 LQKENI. This CDR3 is CASSPSTTTYEQYF.

The chain employs TRBV18 and TRBJ1-5. CDR3 length: 15 residues. Germline CDR1 KGHSH, CDR2 LQKENI. The CDR3 sequence: CASSPARASNQPQHF.

The V call is TRBV7-2, the J call TRBJ2-4; with no DNA, the TCRdb D assignment of TRBD1 cannot be verified. The CDR3 consists of 16 residues. The germline V gene has CDR1 SGHTA and CDR2 FQGNSA. The CDR3 region is CASSFASGGGKNIQYF.

The chain joins TRBV6-2 or TRBV6-3 to TRBJ1-1; the TCRdb D gene call, TRBD1, has no DNA to confirm it. CDR1 MNHEY and CDR2 SVGEGT come from the germline V gene. The CDR3 sequence is 19 residues long. This CDR3 reads CASSYSLRRGPRMNTEAFF.

The chain uses TRBV28 and TRBJ2-7; as DNA is missing, the TRBD1 call by TCRdb cannot be tested. The germline gives CDR1 MDHEN, CDR2 SYDVKM. This CDR3 comprises 14 residues. The CDR3 sequence: CASKGPGGRYEQYF. Supplemented by reference TRBV28 and TRBJ2-7, the full variable domain reads DVKVTQSSRYLVKRTGEKVFLECVQDMDHENMFWYRQDPGLGLRLIYFSYDVKMKEKGDIPEGYSVSREKKERFSLILESASTNQTSMYLCASKGPGGRYEQYFGPGTRLTVT.

The chain is built from TRBV6-1 and TRBJ2-1; the D call from TCRdb, TRBD2, cannot be confirmed without DNA. CDR1 is MNHNS and CDR2 is SASEGT in the germline V gene. The CDR3 is 18 amino acids. CDR3: CVSSEWGGSASYYNEQFF.

The J gene is TRBJ2-7, the V gene TRBV5-1; TCRdb proposes TRBD1, but this gene call is untestable without DNA. The CDR3 runs to 13 residues. The germline V gene encodes CDR1 SGHRS and CDR2 YFSETQ. CDR3 sequence reads: CASSQGHSYEQYF. Supplemented by reference TRBV5-1 and TRBJ2-7, the full variable domain reads KAGVTQTPRYLIKTRGQQVTLSCSPISGHRSVSWYQQTPGQGLQFLFEYFSETQRNKGNFPGRFSGRQFSNSRSEMNVSTLELGDSALYLCASSQGHSYEQYFGPGTRLTVT.

The chain links TRBV20-1 to TRBJ1-4. In germline, CDR1 is DFQATT, CDR2 SNEGSKA (reference sequence). The CDR3 extends over 13 amino acids. This CDR3 reads CSARDGTNEKLFF.

This chain links TRBV7-3 with TRBJ1-1. This CDR3 region has 14 residues. CDR1 is SGHTA, CDR2 FQGTGA, per germline. The CDR3 loop is CASSLRTANTEAFF.

The V and J genes are TRBV12-3 or TRBV12-4 and TRBJ2-7; as DNA is missing, the TRBD2 call by TCRdb cannot be tested. The CDR3 consists of 18 residues. CDR3 residues: CASSLIRGGWGHSYEQYF.

The rearrangement uses TRBV20-1 and TRBJ2-1; checking the TCRdb D call of TRBD2 is not possible without DNA. This CDR3 region has 15 residues. CDR1 DFQATT and CDR2 SNEGSKA come from the germline V gene (reference sequence). CDR3 protein: CSAKGLAGIGNEQFF.

This chain's CDR3 is CASSSPHSGQGKETQYF. The chain uses TRBV6-5 and TRBJ2-5; TCRdb returns TRBD1, unconfirmable since there is no DNA. The CDR3 contains 17 residues. Germline V CDR1 and CDR2: MNHEY, SVGAGI.

The chain carries TRBV9 and TRBJ2-1; TCRdb's D gene call, TRBD2, goes unchecked for lack of DNA. The CDR3 has 15 amino acids. CDR1 is SGDLS, CDR2 YYNGEE, per germline. The CDR3 here is CASSGERESYNEQFF.

The rearrangement joins TRBV5-1 to TRBJ2-2. There are 15 residues in the CDR3. Germline values: CDR1 SGHRS, CDR2 YFSETQ. The CDR3 reads CASSLDGVNTGELFF.

The rearrangement joins TRBV5-1 to TRBJ1-1; TCRdb selects TRBD1, and the lack of DNA leaves this call unchecked. CDR1 SGHRS and CDR2 YFSETQ come from the germline V gene. CDR3 length equals 13 residues. CDR3 residues: CASSLQGYTEAFF.

The chain has TRBV11-2 and TRBJ2-2; no DNA is available, so the TRBD1 call from TCRdb remains unchecked. CDR3 length: 15 residues. The germline V gene has CDR1 SGHAT and CDR2 FQNNGV. The CDR3 here is CASSGTGTNTGELFF.

V usage is TRBV28 and J usage is TRBJ2-5; the TCRdb call, TRBD1, lacks DNA for checking. The V gene's germline CDR1 is MDHEN and CDR2 SYDVKM. The CDR3 loop spans 13 amino acids. The CDR3 protein is CASIRGSQETQYF.

The V call is TRBV29-1, the J call TRBJ2-2; without DNA, the TCRdb call of TRBD2 cannot be checked. The CDR3 covers 15 residues. CDR1 SQVTM and CDR2 ANQGSEA come from the germline V gene. CDR3 protein: CSVSRLAGDTGELFF.

V is TRBV20-1 and J is TRBJ2-2; TCRdb indicates TRBD2, and absent DNA this call remains unverified. CDR3 length: 16 amino acids. Germline CDR1 is DFQATT and CDR2 is SNEGSKA (reference sequence). The CDR3 sequence is CSAREFVGGDTGELFF.

The chain carries TRBV7-2 and TRBJ1-5. CDR1 and CDR2 from the germline V gene are SGHTA and FQGNSA. This CDR3 is 13 amino acids long. This CDR3 reads CASSSQARQPQHF.

The chain is built from TRBV10-3 and TRBJ2-1; absent DNA, TCRdb's TRBD2 call cannot be checked. This CDR3 spans 14 amino acids. Germline V gene lookup returns CDR1 ENHRY and CDR2 SYGVKD. The CDR3 loop reads CAINPSGSFNEQFF.

The CDR3 loop reads CASSPTPAASSYEQYF. This sequence joins TRBV27 and TRBJ2-7; TCRdb calls TRBD1, which cannot be checked without DNA. The CDR3 runs 16 residues. Looked up from germline, CDR1 is MNHEY and CDR2 is SMNVEV (reference sequence).

The chain employs TRBV14 and TRBJ2-1; TCRdb reports TRBD2, a call that lacks DNA to check it against. The CDR3 extends over 18 amino acids. Germline V gene sequence: CDR1 SGHDN, CDR2 FVKESK. CDR3 residues: CASSHPGLAGVDYNEQFF. The whole variable domain, filled in from reference TRBV14 and TRBJ2-1, reads EAGVTQFPSHSVIEKGQTVTLRCDPISGHDNLYWYRRVMGKEIKFLLHFVKESKQDESGMPNNRFLAERTGGTYSTLKVQPAELEDSGVYFCASSHPGLAGVDYNEQFFGPGTRLTVL.

This chain links TRBV28 with TRBJ2-7. There are 14 residues in the CDR3. Germline CDR1 is MDHEN and CDR2 is SYDVKM. The CDR3 loop reads CASSLLTRLYEQYF.